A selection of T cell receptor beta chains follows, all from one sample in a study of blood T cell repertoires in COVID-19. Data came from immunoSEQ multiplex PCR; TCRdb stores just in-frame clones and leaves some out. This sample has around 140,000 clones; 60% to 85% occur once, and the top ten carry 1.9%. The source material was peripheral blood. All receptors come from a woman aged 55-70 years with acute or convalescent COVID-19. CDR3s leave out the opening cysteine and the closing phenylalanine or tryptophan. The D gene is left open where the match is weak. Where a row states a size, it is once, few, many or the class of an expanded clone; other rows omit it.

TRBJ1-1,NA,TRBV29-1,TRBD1,SVAGLEGAPNTEAF
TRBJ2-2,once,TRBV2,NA,ASSRGPGELF
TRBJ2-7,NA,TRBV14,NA,ASSQGGTGWSSYEQY
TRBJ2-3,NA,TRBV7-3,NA,ASSSDFTDTQY
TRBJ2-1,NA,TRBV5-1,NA,ASSFSNEQF
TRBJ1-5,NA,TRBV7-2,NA,ASSPLRGPQH
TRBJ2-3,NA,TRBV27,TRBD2,ASSSATSGSADTQY
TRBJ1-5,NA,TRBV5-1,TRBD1,ASSAGDRDSNQPQH
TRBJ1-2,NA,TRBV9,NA,ASSVGGLRQDNYGYT
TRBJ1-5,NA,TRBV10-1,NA,ASVTGRENQPQH
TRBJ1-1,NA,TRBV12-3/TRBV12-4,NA,ASRPSGNTEAF
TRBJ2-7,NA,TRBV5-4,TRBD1,ASSSQTGVFYEQY
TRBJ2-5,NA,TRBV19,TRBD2,ASKLLGGKTQY
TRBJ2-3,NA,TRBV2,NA,ASNRFGLADTQY
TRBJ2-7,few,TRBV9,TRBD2,ASSVNSGYEQY
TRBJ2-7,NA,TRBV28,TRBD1,ASSLRPGTATSYEQY
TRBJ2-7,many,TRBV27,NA,ASSLARDYEQY
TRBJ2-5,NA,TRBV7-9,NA,ASSLGGQGWRGQY
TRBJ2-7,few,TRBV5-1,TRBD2,ASSSSVDSGAYEQY
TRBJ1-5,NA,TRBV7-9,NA,ASGQSHSNQPQH
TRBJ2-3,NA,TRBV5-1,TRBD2,ASSSSGGYDTQY
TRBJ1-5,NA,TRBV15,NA,ATSRSGAVGQPQH
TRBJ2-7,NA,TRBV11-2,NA,ASSSRGGHEQY
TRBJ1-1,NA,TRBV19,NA,ASSPRGLEAF
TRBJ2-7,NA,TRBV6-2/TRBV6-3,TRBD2,ASSIVAGGPLEQY
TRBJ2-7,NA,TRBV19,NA,ASSTNNRGPEVWEDEQY
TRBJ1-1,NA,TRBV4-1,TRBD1,ASSATGLHLSTEAF
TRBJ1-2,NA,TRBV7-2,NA,ASSLGPYGYT
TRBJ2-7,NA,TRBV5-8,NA,ASSLDPGYEQY
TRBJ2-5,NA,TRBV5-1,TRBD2,ASSWRGGAEVETQY
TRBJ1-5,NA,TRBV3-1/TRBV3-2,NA,ASSQDATAYQPQH
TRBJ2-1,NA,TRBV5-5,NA,ASSLEEVSFDEQF
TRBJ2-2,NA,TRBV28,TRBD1,ASYRDRKLF
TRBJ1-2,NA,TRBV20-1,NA,SANLIGGYT
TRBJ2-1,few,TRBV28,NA,ASEDWESGDNEQF
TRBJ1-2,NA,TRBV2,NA,AVPGDVYGYT
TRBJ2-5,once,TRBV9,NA,ASSQKRSQETQY
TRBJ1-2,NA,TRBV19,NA,ASSISRANGYT
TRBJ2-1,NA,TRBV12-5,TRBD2,ASGTSGRSYNEQF
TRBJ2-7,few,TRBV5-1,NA,ASSAGVTNSYEQY
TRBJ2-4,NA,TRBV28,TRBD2,ASSLLSGGNIQY
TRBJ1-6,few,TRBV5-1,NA,ASSLGAGLNSPLH
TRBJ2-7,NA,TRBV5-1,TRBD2,ASSPFGTSNEQY
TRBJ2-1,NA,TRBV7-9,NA,ASSFLSGSYNEQF
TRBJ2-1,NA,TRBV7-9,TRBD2,ASSLSSGSSYNEQF
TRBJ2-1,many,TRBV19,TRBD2,ASTPGGRSSYNEQF
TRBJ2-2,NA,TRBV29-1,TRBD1,SVVGQGGTGELF
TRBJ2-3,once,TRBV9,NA,ASSAGTSSTDTQY
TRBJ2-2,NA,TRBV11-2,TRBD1,ASSPIRGQGTGELF
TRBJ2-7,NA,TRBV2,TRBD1,ASSTLIDRARYEQY
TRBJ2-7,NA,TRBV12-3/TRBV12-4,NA,ASSLAYSEQY
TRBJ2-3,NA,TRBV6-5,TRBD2,ASSFSGASTDTQY
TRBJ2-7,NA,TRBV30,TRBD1,AWSVRDRYRYEQY
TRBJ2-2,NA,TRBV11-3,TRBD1,ASSSIRGRELF
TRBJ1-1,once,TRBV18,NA,ASSLIERADTEAF